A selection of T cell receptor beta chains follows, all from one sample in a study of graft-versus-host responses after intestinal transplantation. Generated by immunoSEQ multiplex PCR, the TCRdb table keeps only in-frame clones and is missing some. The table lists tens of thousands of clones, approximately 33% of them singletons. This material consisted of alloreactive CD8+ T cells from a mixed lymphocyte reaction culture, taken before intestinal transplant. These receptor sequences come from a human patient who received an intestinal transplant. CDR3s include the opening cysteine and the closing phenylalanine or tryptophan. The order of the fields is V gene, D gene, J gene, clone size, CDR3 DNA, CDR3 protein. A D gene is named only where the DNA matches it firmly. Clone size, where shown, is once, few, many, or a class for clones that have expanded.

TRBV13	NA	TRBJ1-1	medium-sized	TGTGCCAGCAGCTCCACGAACACTGAAGCTTTCTTT	CASSSTNTEAFF
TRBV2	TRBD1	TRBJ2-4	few	TGTGCCAGCAGTGACCCCACAGGGGGCGGGAAGGCCAAAAACATTCAGTACTTC	CASSDPTGGGKAKNIQYF
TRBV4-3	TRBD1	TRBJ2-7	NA	TGCGCCAGCAGCCCAACAGGGGCCGAGCAGTACTTC	CASSPTGAEQYF
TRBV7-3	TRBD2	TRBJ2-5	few	TGTGCCAGCAGCTTACCGTCTATTAGCGGGCCGGCGGGGGAGACCCAGTACTTC	CASSLPSISGPAGETQYF
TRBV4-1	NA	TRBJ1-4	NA	TGCGCCAGCAGCGGGGACAAACCCCATGAAAAACTGTTTTTT	CASSGDKPHEKLFF
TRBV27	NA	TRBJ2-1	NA	TGTGCCAGCAGTTTATTGGGGAGCTCCTACAATGAGCAGTTCTTC	CASSLLGSSYNEQFF
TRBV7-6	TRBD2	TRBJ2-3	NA	TGTGCCAGCAGCTTATTGGGAGGGAAGGATACGCAGTATTTT	CASSLLGGKDTQYF
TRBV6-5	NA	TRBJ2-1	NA	TGTGCCAGCAGTTTAAGTCAGCAGGAGTTCTTC	CASSLSQQEFF
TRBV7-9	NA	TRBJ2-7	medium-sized	TGTGCCAGCAGCTCGCAGACTCTAATCTCCTACGAGCAGTACTTC	CASSSQTLISYEQYF
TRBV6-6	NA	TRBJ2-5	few	TGTGCCAGCAGTTACTCGACACACGGTCAAGAGACCCAGTACTTC	CASSYSTHGQETQYF
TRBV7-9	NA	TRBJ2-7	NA	TGTGCCAGCAGCTTATGGCCTAGCCGCTCTTACGAGCAGTACTTC	CASSLWPSRSYEQYF
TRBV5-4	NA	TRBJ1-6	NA	TGTGCCAGCAGCTTGGAGCAGGGAGGGTCTAATTCACCCCTCCACTTT	CASSLEQGGSNSPLHF
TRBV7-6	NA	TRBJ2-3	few	TGTGCCAGCAGCTCCCTAGGGGGCACAGATACGCAGTATTTT	CASSSLGGTDTQYF
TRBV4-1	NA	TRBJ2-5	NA	TGCGCCAGCAGCCCCCATCTCAGTGCCCAGAGGGAGACCCAGTACTTC	CASSPHLSAQRETQYF
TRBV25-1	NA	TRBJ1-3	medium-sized	TGTGCCAGCAGTGAAACTACCCACTCTGGAAACACCATATATTTT	CASSETTHSGNTIYF
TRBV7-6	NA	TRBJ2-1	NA	TGTGCCAGCAGCTTAGCAGGGGGACATGAGCAGTTCTTC	CASSLAGGHEQFF
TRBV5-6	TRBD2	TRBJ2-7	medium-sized	TGTGCCAGCAGCTTGGATCTAGCGGGAGACGAGCAGTACTTC	CASSLDLAGDEQYF
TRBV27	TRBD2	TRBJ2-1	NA	TGTGCCAGCACCCTTATACTAGCGGGAGGGCCTAGTGAGCAGTTCTTC	CASTLILAGGPSEQFF
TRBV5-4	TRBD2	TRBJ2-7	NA	TGTGCCAGCAGCGATAGCGGGGGGGCCCACGAGCAGTACTTC	CASSDSGGAHEQYF
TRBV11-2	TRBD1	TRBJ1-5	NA	TGTGCCAGCAGATCTACAGGGGCTGGCAATCAGCCCCAGCATTTT	CASRSTGAGNQPQHF
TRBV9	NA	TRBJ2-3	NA	TGTGCCAGCACCCCTACTAGCTCAGATACGCAGTATTTT	CASTPTSSDTQYF
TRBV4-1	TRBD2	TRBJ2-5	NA	TGCGCCAGCAGCCAAGGGACTAGCGGGGGTGAGCAGTACTTC	CASSQGTSGGEQYF